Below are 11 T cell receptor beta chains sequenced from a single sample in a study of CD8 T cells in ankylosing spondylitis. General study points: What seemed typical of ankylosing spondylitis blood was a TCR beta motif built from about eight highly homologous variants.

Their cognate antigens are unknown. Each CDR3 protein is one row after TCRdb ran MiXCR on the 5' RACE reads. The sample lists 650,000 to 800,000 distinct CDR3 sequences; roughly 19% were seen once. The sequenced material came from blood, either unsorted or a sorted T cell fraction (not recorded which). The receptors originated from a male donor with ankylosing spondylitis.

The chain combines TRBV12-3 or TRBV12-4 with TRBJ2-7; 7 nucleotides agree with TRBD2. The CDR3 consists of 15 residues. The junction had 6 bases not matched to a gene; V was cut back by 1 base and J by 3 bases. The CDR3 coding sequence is TGTGCCAGCAGTTTAGGGGGGGGGAGGATCTACGAGCAGTACTTC. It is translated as CASSLGGGRIYEQYF.

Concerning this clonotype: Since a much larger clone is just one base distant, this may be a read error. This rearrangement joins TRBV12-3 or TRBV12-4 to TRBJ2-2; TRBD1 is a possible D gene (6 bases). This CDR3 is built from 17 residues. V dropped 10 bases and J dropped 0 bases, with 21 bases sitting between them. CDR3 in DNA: TGTGCCATCAGCACCTCTCCGGGGACAACGAACACCGGGGAGCTGTTTTTT. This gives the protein CAISTSPGTTNTGELFF.

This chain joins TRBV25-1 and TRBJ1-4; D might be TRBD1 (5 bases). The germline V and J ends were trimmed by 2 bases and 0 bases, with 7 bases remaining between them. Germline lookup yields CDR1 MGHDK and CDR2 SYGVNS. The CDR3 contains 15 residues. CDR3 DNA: TGTGCCAGCAGTGAAGACAGCGCAACTAATGAAAAACTGTTTTTT. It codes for CASSEDSATNEKLFF.

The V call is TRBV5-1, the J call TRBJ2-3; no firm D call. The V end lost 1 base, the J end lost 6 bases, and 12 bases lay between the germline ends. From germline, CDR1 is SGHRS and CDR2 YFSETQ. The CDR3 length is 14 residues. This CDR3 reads CASSLIGNGDTQYF. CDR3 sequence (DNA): TGCGCCAGCAGCTTGATAGGGAACGGCGATACGCAGTATTTT.

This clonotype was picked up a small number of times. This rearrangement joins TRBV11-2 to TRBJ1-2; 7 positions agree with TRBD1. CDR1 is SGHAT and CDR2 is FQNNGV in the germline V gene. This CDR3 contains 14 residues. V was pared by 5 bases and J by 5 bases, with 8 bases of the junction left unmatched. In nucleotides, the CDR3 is TGTGCCAGCAGCCCACAGGGGTCCTTATATGGCTACACCTTC. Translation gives CASSPQGSLYGYTF. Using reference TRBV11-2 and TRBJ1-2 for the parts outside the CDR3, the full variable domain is EAGVAQSPRYKIIEKRQSVAFWCNPISGHATLYWYQQILGQGPKLLIQFQNNGVVDDSQLPKDRFSAERLKGVDSTLKIQPAKLEDSAVYLCASSPQGSLYGYTFGSGTRLTVV.

CDR3: CSAELADFYNEQFF. The CDR3 bases are TGCAGTGCTGAGCTAGCGGACTTCTACAATGAGCAGTTCTTC. V and J are TRBV20-1 and TRBJ2-1, with 7 bases identical to TRBD2. The ends lost 5 bases at V and 3 bases at J; junction bases unmatched: 7. The CDR3 is 14 amino acids. Germline V gene sequence: CDR1 DFQATT, CDR2 SNEGSKA (reference sequence).

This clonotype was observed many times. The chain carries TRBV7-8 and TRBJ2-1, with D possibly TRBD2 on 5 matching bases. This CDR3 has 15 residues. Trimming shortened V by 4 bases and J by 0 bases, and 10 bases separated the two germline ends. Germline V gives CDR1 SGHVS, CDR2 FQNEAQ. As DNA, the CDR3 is TGTGCCAGCAGCTCACCGGGGAGCTCCTACAATGAGCAGTTCTTC. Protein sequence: CASSSPGSSYNEQFF.

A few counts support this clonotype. CDR3 sequence reads: CASSQGSGIANYGYTF. The CDR3 region has the DNA TGTGCCAGCAGCCAAGGGTCAGGGATAGCTAACTATGGCTACACCTTC. The chain uses TRBV4-2 and TRBJ1-2; a possible D gene is TRBD1 (5 bases). In germline, CDR1 is LGHNA, CDR2 YNFKEQ. Trimming stripped 1 base from V and 0 bases from J, with 12 bases between. CDR3 length: 16 amino acids.

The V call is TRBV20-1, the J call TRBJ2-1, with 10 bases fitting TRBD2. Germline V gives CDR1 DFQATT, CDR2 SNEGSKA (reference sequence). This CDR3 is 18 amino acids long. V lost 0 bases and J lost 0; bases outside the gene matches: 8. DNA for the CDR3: TGCAGTGCTAGAGATACTAGCGGGACCCAAAGCTCCTACAATGAGCAGTTCTTC. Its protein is CSARDTSGTQSSYNEQFF.

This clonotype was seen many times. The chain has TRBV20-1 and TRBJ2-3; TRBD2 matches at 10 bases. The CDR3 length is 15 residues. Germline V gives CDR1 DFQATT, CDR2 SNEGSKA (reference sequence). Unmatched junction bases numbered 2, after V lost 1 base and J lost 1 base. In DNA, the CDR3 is TGCAGTGCTAGAGGCGGGACTAGCGGCACAGATACGCAGTATTTT. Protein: CSARGGTSGTDTQYF.

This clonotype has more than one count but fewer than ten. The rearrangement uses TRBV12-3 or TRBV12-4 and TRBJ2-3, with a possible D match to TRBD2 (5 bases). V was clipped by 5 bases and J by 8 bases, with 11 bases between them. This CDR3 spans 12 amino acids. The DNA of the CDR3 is TGTGCCAGCAGTCCCCTGGGAGTTACGCAGTATTTT. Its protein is CASSPLGVTQYF.